The TCR beta chain described here comes from a study of control samples from healthy donors and cancer patients (dated by TCRdb to about 2020). Regarding this clone: Which antigen it targets is not known. There are no base qualities to consult, and no much larger clone falls within one base.

The germline V gene gives CDR1 as MDHEN and CDR2 as SYDVKM. Measured from the cysteine to the phenylalanine, the CDR3 is 14 residues long. Here the CDR3 DNA is all that survives: 42 bases in frame from base 1. At the junction V is shortened by 4 bases and J by 5 bases; bases outside the gene matches: 7. The library was prepared using the immunoSEQ multiplex PCR assay. TCRdb holds this immuneACCESS table with in-frame rearrangements only. Some clones are missing; in checked studies, unresolved V genes explain under half, and the rest has no known cause. This sample is represented by tens of thousands of clones; about nine tenths of them were singletons. The top ten constitute around two fifths of the sample.

The rearrangement joined TRBV28 to TRBJ2-7, and TRBD1 matches 8 of the central bases. The sequenced material came from PBMCs. The origin of this receptor is a man aged 45-65 years with head and neck cancer. This receptor carries the CDR3 CASSSDRVSHEQYF. The sequenced DNA is TGTGCCAGCAGTTCGGACAGGGTTTCCCACGAGCAGTACTTC.